This T cell receptor beta chain was documented in a study of shared T cell receptors in the human thymus. Germline lookup yields CDR1 LNHNV and CDR2 YYDKDF (reference sequence). The V and J ends lost 5 bases and 8 bases, in that order; junction bases with no gene match: 9. There are 15 residues in the CDR3. Libraries were prepared by immunoSEQ multiplex PCR; TCRdb keeps only in-frame clonotypes and omits some of them. The sample records more than 550,000 clones, 75% to 90% being singletons. These data were likewise used in another study, on human thymus T cells. That study adds: Resected material from corrective heart surgery provided the thymus tissue analysed. Apparent bias marked the V and J gene usage of thymic and blood repertoires.

Material for sequencing was thymocytes. The V call is TRBV15, the J call TRBJ1-4, with 9 bases that match TRBD1. The TCR was taken from a girl in the first two years of life with a congenital heart defect. The CDR3, as DNA: TGTGCCACCAGCCAAGAACAGGGGGCGTACGAAAAACTGTTTTTT. The encoded protein is CATSQEQGAYEKLFF.